What follows describes a single T cell receptor (beta chain). As yet, its antigen is unknown. The data were obtained in a study of shared clonotypes between healthy human individuals. Study conclusions and caveats: What naive subsets generally showed was a larger estimated richness than memory subsets showed.

For each subset, genomic DNA was distributed in equal portions over several immunoSEQ plates. Assay used: immunoSEQ multiplex PCR; TCRdb lists only in-frame clones, some missing. The sample includes roughly 2,500,000 clones, roughly 93% seen only once; the top ten take roughly 0.36%. The TCR originated in a man aged 18 to 30 in good health. Some clones in this sample may be carry-over from other donors' samples. Specimen: naive CD4+ T cells from PBMCs. Subset given: CD45RA+ positively selected.

The CDR3 loop is CASSRTEPYEQYF. For the CDR3, the DNA is TGTGCCAGCAGTAGAACTGAACCCTACGAGCAGTACTTC. The chain uses TRBV7-9 and TRBJ2-7; D unclear. The V gene's germline CDR1 is SEHNR and CDR2 FQNEAQ (reference sequence). CDR3 length: 13 residues. V was trimmed by 6 bases and J by 2 bases, leaving 11 bases between them.